These 8 T cell receptor beta chains were sequenced from one sample in a study of graft-versus-host responses after intestinal transplantation. Their cognate antigens are unknown. The table came from immunoSEQ multiplex PCR; TCRdb's copy has only in-frame clones and leaves some out. The table has approximately 63,000 clones, 85% to 95% seen once. The sample in question was unstimulated CD4+ T cells sorted from spleen or lymph node cells, obtained before transplant. These receptors were obtained from a human donor who was the organ donor for an intestinal transplant.

The chain combines TRBV4-2 with TRBJ2-1; 9 bases are shared with TRBD2. Trimming removed 1 base from V and 4 bases from J; junction bases left unmatched: 2. Germline V gene sequence: CDR1 LGHNA, CDR2 YNFKEQ. The CDR3 covers 15 residues. CDR3 loop: CASSQGRGGYNEQFF. The CDR3 coding sequence is TGTGCCAGCAGCCAAGGGCGGGGGGGTTACAATGAGCAGTTCTTC.

This sequence joins TRBV5-6 and TRBJ2-3; D uncertain. There are 12 residues in the CDR3. Germline-derived CDR1 and CDR2 are SGHDT and YYEEEE. With 4 bases removed from V and 6 bases from J, the gap between germline ends came to 9 bases. The CDR3 coding sequence is TGTGCCAGCAGCCTACCAGTGGATACGCAGTATTTT. As protein: CASSLPVDTQYF.

This rearrangement joins TRBV7-2 to TRBJ2-5; D is ambiguous. There are 14 residues in the CDR3. Trimming shortened V by 4 bases and J by 0 bases, and 9 bases separated the two germline ends. Germline lookup yields CDR1 SGHTA and CDR2 FQGNSA. In DNA, the CDR3 is TGTGCCAGCAGCTCCTCAGGATACCAAGAGACCCAGTACTTC. Translated, it gives CASSSSGYQETQYF. Based on the CDR3 plus reference TRBV7-2 and TRBJ2-5, the full variable domain is GAGVSQSPSNKVTEKGKDVELRCDPISGHTALYWYRQSLGQGLEFLIYFQGNSAPDKSGLPSDRFSAERTGGSVSTLTIQRTQQEDSAVYLCASSSSGYQETQYFGPGTRLLVL.

The chain employs TRBV6-1 and TRBJ2-2; 10 bases map to TRBD2. This CDR3 is 15 amino acids long. Losses at the gene ends were 7 bases for V and 1 base for J; bases not matched to a gene: 3. Germline loops: CDR1 MNHNS, CDR2 SASEGT. The CDR3 is CASIRLAGNTGELFF. CDR3 coding DNA: TGTGCCAGCATTAGACTAGCGGGGAACACCGGGGAGCTGTTTTTT.

The chain couples TRBV18 to TRBJ2-1; D ambiguous. V was trimmed by 1 base and J by 8 bases, leaving 12 bases between them. Germline CDR1 reads KGHSH; CDR2 reads LQKENI. This CDR3 is built from 14 residues. The CDR3 region is CASSPQGIDDEQFF. The CDR3 region has the DNA TGTGCCAGCTCACCACAAGGGATCGACGATGAGCAGTTCTTC.

The J gene is TRBJ2-7, the V gene TRBV7-6; no firm D call. V lost 5 bases and J 0 bases, leaving 14 bases between the germline ends. CDR1 and CDR2 from the germline V gene are SGHVS and FNYEAQ. The CDR3 spans 15 residues. This chain's CDR3 is CASSAGPASSYEQYF. CDR3 in DNA: TGTGCCAGCAGCGCAGGACCGGCCTCCTCCTACGAGCAGTACTTC.

V usage is TRBV7-6 and J usage is TRBJ2-2, with 12 nucleotides matching TRBD2. Germline V gene data show CDR1 as SGHVS and CDR2 as FNYEAQ. The CDR3 totals 20 residues. Unmatched junction bases numbered 9, after V lost 0 bases and J lost 1 base. Here the CDR3 DNA reads TGTGCCAGCAGCTTAGCGTGGTTTACTAGCGGGGGGCAGAACACCGGGGAGCTGTTTTTT. It is translated as CASSLAWFTSGGQNTGELFF.

This sequence joins TRBV5-4 and TRBJ2-7; the D gene is possibly TRBD2 (5 bases). V was shortened by 4 bases and J by 2 bases, with 16 bases between the two germline ends. The V gene's germline CDR1 is SGHNT and CDR2 YYREEE (reference sequence). The CDR3 is 15 amino acids. The chain's CDR3 is CASSPSGRKTYEQYF. In DNA, the CDR3 is TGTGCCAGCAGCCCGAGCGGACGAAAAACCTACGAGCAGTACTTC.